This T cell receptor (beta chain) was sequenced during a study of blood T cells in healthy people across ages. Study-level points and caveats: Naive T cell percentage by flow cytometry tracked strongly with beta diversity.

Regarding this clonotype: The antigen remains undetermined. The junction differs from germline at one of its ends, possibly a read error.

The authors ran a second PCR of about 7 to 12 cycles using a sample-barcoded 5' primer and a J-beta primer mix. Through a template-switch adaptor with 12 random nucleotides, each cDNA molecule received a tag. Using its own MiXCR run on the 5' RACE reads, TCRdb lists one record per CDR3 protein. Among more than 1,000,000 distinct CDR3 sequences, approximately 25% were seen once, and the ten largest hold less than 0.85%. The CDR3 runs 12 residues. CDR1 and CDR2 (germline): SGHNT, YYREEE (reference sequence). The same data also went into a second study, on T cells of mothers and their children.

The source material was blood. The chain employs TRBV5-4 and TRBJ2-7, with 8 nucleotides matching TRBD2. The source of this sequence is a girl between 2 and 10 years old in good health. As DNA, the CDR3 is TGTGCCACCAGCGGGGGATTCTACGAGCAGTACTTC. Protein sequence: CATSGGFYEQYF.